This TCR beta chain is drawn from a study of tumor and adjacent non-tumor tissue in lung cancer. Turning to the study itself: Each sample yielded approximately 4 million productive TCRbeta reads on average. Study-level results: TCR diversity was significantly greater in tumor than normal lung tissue. Tumor TCR diversity, when higher, was linked to shorter survival.

No cell sorting was done before RNA was extracted from the tissue. Distant lung tissue was collected more than 3 cm away from the tumor edge. This CDR3 is 12 amino acids long. V lost 4 bases and J lost 8; bases outside the gene matches: 2. Germline V gives CDR1 SGHNT, CDR2 YENEEA. This clonotype came up many times. Its antigen is as yet unknown. The library came from three nested PCR rounds adapted from ARM-PCR protocols. TCRdb passed the multiplex PCR reads through MiXCR, listing each CDR3 protein once. The repertoire has some 100,000 distinct CDR3 sequences, 50% to 70% of them found once; the top ten carry approximately 18%.

The V gene is TRBV11-3, the J gene TRBJ2-1, with TRBD2 identical over 7 bases. This TCR derives from a man in his thirties or forties with non-small cell lung cancer. The sequencing sample was made of distant non-tumor lung tissue. For the CDR3, the DNA is TGTGCCAGCAGCTACACTAGCGATGAGCAGTTCTTC. Translating gives CASSYTSDEQFF.